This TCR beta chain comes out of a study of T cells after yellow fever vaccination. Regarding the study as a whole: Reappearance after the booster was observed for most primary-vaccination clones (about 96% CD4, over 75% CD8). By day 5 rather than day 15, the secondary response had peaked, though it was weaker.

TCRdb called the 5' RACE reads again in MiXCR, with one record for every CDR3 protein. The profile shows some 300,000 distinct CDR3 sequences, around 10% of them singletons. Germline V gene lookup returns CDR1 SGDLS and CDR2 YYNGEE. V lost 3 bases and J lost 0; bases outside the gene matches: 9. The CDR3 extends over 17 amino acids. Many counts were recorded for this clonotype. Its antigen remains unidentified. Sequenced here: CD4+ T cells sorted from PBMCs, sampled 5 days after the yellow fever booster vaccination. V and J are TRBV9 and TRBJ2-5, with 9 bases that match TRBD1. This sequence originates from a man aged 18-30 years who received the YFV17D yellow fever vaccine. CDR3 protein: CASSDPDRGVNQETQYF. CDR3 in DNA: TGTGCCAGCAGCGACCCCGACAGGGGGGTGAACCAAGAGACCCAGTACTTC.